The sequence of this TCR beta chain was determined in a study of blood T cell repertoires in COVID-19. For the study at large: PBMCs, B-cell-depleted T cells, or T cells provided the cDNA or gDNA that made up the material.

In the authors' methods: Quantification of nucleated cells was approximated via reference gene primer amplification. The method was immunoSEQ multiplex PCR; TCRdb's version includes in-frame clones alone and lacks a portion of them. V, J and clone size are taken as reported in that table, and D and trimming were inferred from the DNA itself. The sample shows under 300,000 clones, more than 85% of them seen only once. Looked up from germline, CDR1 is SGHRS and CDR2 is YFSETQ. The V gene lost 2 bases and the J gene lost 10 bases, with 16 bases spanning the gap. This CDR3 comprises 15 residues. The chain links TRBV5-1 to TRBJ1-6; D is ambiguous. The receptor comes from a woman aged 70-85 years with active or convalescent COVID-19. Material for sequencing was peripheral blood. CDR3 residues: CASSFGDGRESPLHF. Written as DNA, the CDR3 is TGCGCCAGCAGCTTCGGGGATGGGAGAGAATCACCCCTCCACTTT.